This T cell receptor (beta chain) stems from a study of T-cell memory formation after mild COVID-19. TCRdb analysed the 5' RACE reads with MiXCR anew, one entry per CDR3 protein. This table holds 450,000 to 650,000 distinct CDR3 sequences, 15% to 20% found once. This CDR3 contains 14 residues. V was cut by 1 base and J by 3 bases, with 10 bases left in between. Germline CDR1 SEHNR, CDR2 FQNEAQ (reference sequence). The gene calls are TRBV7-9 and TRBJ2-7; D unclear. This receptor was identified in an adult woman who had mild COVID-19 (a few samples of this study predate the infection). Cell type and time point are not known. Sequencing was performed on PBMCs or a T cell subset sorted from them (not recorded which). The CDR3 loop reads CASSLEGFLYEQYF. In DNA form, the CDR3 reads TGTGCCAGCAGCTTAGAGGGTTTTCTCTACGAGCAGTACTTC.